This TCR beta chain appears in the sequencing data of a study of molecular identifiers for immune sequencing clone quantification. Study in general: Replicate experiments took RNA from 20,000 or 100,000 naive CD8 cells, divided it five ways and sequenced four.

This CDR3 comprises 17 residues. Points on this clonotype: The antigen is undetermined. The junction does not match germline at one end; this may be a read error.

MiXCR, applied by TCRdb to the PCR reads, yields one record per CDR3 protein. The sample yields roughly 300,000 distinct CDR3 sequences, 24% seen once. Study-level results: The study reportedly detected spiked Jurkat TCR RNA from one cell among some 1 million naive cells. Clones with over 20 RNA copies captured over 98% of effector molecules but under 1% of naive ones.

The chain uses TRBV12-3 or TRBV12-4 and TRBJ2-3; a possible D gene is TRBD2 (6 bases). The sequencing input was naive CD8+ T cells from blood, with Jurkat cell RNA spiked in. Sample subset: FACS-sorted CD8+CD4-CCR7+CD45RA+ naive T cells. The sequence was collected from a human donor in good health. Some libraries in this study had Jurkat cell RNA spiked in. CDR3 sequence (DNA): TGTGCCAGCAGCTCACCCCGGCGGGGCCCTAGCACAGGTACGCAGTATTTT. Encoded protein: CASSSPRRGPSTGTQYF.